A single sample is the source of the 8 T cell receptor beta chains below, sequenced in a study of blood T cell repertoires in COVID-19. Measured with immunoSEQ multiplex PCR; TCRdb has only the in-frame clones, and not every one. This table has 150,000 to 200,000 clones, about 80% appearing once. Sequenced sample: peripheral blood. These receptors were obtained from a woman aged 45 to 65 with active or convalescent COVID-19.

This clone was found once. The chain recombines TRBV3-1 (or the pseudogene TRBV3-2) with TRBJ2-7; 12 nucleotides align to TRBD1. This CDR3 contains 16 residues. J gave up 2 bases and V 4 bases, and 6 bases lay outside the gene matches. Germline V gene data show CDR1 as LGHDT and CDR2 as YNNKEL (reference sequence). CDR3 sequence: CASSPGTGGITYEQYF. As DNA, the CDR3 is TGTGCCAGCAGCCCGGGGACAGGGGGCATCACCTACGAGCAGTACTTC.

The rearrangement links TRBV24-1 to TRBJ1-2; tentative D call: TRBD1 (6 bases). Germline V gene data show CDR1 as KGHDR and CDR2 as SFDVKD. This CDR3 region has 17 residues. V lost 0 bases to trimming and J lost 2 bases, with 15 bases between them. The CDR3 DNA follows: TGTGCCACCAGTGATTTGCACCCTAGGACAGAGAACTATGGCTACACCTTC. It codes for CATSDLHPRTENYGYTF.

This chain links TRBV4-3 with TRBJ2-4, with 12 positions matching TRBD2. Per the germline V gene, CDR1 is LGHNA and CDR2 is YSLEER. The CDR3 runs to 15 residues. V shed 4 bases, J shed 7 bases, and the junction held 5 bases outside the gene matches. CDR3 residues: CASSLLAGGGNIQYF. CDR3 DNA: TGCGCCAGCAGCCTACTAGCGGGAGGTGGGAACATTCAGTACTTC.

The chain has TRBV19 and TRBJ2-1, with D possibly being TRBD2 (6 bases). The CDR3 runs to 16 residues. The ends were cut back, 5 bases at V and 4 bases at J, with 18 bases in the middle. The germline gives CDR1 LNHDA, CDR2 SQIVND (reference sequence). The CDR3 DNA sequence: TGTGCCAGTAGTTCCCAGGACGGGGGTGGATACAATGAGCAGTTCTTC. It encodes CASSSQDGGGYNEQFF.

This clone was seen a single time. This CDR3 reads CASSQDRVIDNEQFF. The DNA of the CDR3 is TGTGCCAGCAGCCAGGACAGGGTAATAGACAATGAGCAGTTCTTC. The J gene is TRBJ2-1, the V gene TRBV3-1 (or the pseudogene TRBV3-2); 8 nucleotides match TRBD1. Germline V lookup: CDR1 LGHDT, CDR2 YNNKEL (reference sequence). The CDR3 length is 15 residues. The V segment lost 3 bases and the J segment 5 bases; nucleotides outside the gene matches: 6.

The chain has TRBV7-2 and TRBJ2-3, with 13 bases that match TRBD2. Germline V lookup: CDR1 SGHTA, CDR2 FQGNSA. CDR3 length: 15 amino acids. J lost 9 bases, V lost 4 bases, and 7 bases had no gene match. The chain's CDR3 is CASSSTSGGAGTQYF. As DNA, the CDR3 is TGTGCCAGCAGCTCCACTAGCGGGGGGGCCGGAACGCAGTATTTT.

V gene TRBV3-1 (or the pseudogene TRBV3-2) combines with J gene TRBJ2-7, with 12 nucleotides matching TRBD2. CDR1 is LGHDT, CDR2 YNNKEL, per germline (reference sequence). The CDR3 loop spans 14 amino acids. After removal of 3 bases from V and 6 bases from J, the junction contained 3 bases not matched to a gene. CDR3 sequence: CASSQTSGRGEQYF. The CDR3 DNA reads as TGTGCCAGCAGCCAGACTAGCGGGAGAGGCGAGCAGTACTTC.

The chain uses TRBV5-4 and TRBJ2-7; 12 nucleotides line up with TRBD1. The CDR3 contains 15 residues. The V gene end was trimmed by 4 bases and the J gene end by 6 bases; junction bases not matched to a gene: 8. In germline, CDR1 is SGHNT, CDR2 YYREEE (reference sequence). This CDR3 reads CASSIRDRGLGEQYF. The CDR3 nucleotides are TGTGCCAGCAGCATCCGGGACAGGGGGCTGGGCGAGCAGTACTTC.